These 20 T cell receptor beta chains share one sample of origin, sequenced in a study of blood T cell repertoires in COVID-19. Assay: immunoSEQ multiplex PCR; the TCRdb copy retains only in-frame clones and omits some. This sample has about 320,000 clones, with around 80% found just once. The source material was peripheral blood. The receptor source for this set is a woman aged 45-59 years with acute or convalescent COVID-19.

V usage is TRBV9 and J usage is TRBJ2-1, with D hard to call. Per the germline V gene, CDR1 is SGDLS and CDR2 is YYNGEE. The V gene lost 4 bases and the J gene lost 7 bases, with 9 bases spanning the gap. This CDR3 is 12 amino acids long. CDR3 loop: CASSLDMNEQFF. The CDR3 coding sequence is TGTGCCAGCAGCCTAGACATGAATGAGCAGTTCTTC.

The chain carries TRBV25-1 and TRBJ1-1; D perhaps matches TRBD1 (5 bases). The germline V and J ends were trimmed by 1 base and 0 bases, with 9 bases remaining between them. CDR1 and CDR2 from the germline V gene are MGHDK and SYGVNS. The CDR3 is 15 residues long. CDR3 sequence: CASSESGGVNTEAFF. CDR3 nucleotide sequence: TGTGCCAGCAGTGAATCAGGAGGGGTGAACACTGAAGCTTTCTTT.

As to this clone: The same CDR3 is also encoded by other DNA sequences in this sample. The chain uses TRBV5-1 and TRBJ1-2; 7 bases fit TRBD1. Trimming removed 3 bases from V and 6 bases from J; junction bases left unmatched: 5. The germline gives CDR1 SGHRS, CDR2 YFSETQ. The CDR3 is made up of 13 amino acids. CDR3 protein: CASSSGQGDGYTF. CDR3 in DNA: TGCGCCAGCAGCTCCGGGCAGGGGGATGGCTACACCTTC.

The V and J genes are TRBV4-1 and TRBJ1-6, with a tentative D call TRBD1 (5 bases). V was cut by 4 bases and J by 5 bases, with 12 bases left in between. The CDR3 has 15 residues. Germline CDR1 and CDR2: MGHRA and YSYEKL. CDR3 residues: CASSPRGRDNSPLHF. The CDR3 bases are TGCGCCAGCAGCCCCCGGGGGAGGGATAATTCACCCCTCCACTTT.

This rearrangement joins TRBV5-1 to TRBJ1-5; 9 positions agree with TRBD1. V trimming: 4 bases; J trimming: 5 bases; junction bases outside the gene matches: 7. This CDR3 is 15 amino acids long. CDR1 is SGHRS and CDR2 is YFSETQ in the germline V gene. The chain's CDR3 is CASSMDRGRDQPQHF. The CDR3 nucleotides are TGCGCCAGCAGCATGGACAGGGGACGGGATCAGCCCCAGCATTTT.

The CDR3 loop reads CASSEGQVIGYTF. The CDR3 coding sequence is TGTGCCAGCAGTGAAGGGCAGGTAATTGGCTACACCTTC. The rearrangement links TRBV6-1 to TRBJ1-2; unclear D gene. The CDR3 length is 13 residues. Trimming stripped 1 base from V and 7 bases from J, with 10 bases between. The germline gives CDR1 MNHNS, CDR2 SASEGT.

This rearrangement joins TRBV18 to TRBJ1-2; the D gene is possibly TRBD1 (5 bases). The germline V gene encodes CDR1 KGHSH and CDR2 LQKENI. The germline V and J ends were trimmed by 1 base and 4 bases, with 16 bases remaining between them. The CDR3 has 16 residues. The CDR3 nucleotides read TGTGCCAGCTCACCACGTTCCCAGGGAGCGGGCTATGGCTACACCTTC. Residues: CASSPRSQGAGYGYTF.

There are many counts of this clone. This sequence joins TRBV19 and TRBJ1-1; D unresolved. V was shortened by 7 bases and J by 0 bases, with 9 bases between the two germline ends. Germline V gene data show CDR1 as LNHDA and CDR2 as SQIVND (reference sequence). The CDR3 loop spans 13 amino acids. For the CDR3, the DNA is TGTGCCAGTAATCGGCGGTTGAACACTGAAGCTTTCTTT. It yields the protein CASNRRLNTEAFF.

Only a few counts were recorded for this clone. The CDR3 sequence is CAWSLQGGQPQHF. The CDR3 DNA reads as TGTGCCTGGAGCCTCCAGGGCGGTCAGCCCCAGCATTTT. The chain has TRBV30 and TRBJ1-5; TRBD1 might be the D (5 bases). Germline V gene lookup returns CDR1 GTSNPN and CDR2 SVGIG (reference sequence). This CDR3 has 13 amino acids. Deletions cut 3 bases from V and 6 bases from J, with 12 bases between.

This chain links TRBV7-8 with TRBJ1-3; a possible D gene is TRBD1 (6 bases). This CDR3 is built from 16 residues. Trimming shortened V by 1 base and J by 4 bases, and 14 bases separated the two germline ends. Looked up from germline, CDR1 is SGHVS and CDR2 is FQNEAQ. The CDR3 bases are TGTGCCAGCAGCTTAGTCAACAGGGTGGGGGGAAACACCATATATTTT. Translated: CASSLVNRVGGNTIYF.

The CDR3 region is CASSSGLMNSPLHF. The CDR3 DNA reads as TGTGCCAGCAGCTCGGGACTAATGAATTCACCCCTCCACTTT. The V and J genes are TRBV7-2 and TRBJ1-6; D may be TRBD1 (5 bases). V lost 4 bases to trimming and J lost 7 bases, with 11 bases between them. The CDR3 spans 14 residues. Germline V CDR1 and CDR2: SGHTA, FQGNSA.

The rearrangement uses TRBV6-5 and TRBJ2-3; 8 nucleotides align to TRBD2. The germline V gene has CDR1 MNHEY and CDR2 SVGAGI. The CDR3 extends over 15 amino acids. Trimming removed 7 bases from V and 3 bases from J; junction bases left unmatched: 9. The CDR3 sequence: CASTGGAIGTDTQYF. The CDR3 nucleotides read TGTGCCAGCACGGGGGGGGCGATTGGGACAGATACGCAGTATTTT.

The chain has TRBV29-1 and TRBJ1-2, with 8 bases lining up with TRBD1. This CDR3 has 14 amino acids. V gave up 5 bases and J gave up 3 bases; unmatched junction bases: 8. Germline-derived CDR1 and CDR2 are SQVTM and ANQGSEA. The CDR3 DNA reads as TGCAGCGTTCCCCAGGGGGCGCTGGACTATGGCTACACCTTC. Its protein product is CSVPQGALDYGYTF.

The chain recombines TRBV29-1 with TRBJ1-1; D not resolved. Trimming took off 8 bases at V and 4 bases at J, with 17 bases between the two ends. CDR1 SQVTM and CDR2 ANQGSEA come from the germline V gene. The CDR3 extends over 13 amino acids. Written as DNA, the CDR3 is TGCAGCATACCAACCACGGGGATCACTGAAGCTTTCTTT. It specifies CSIPTTGITEAFF.

The chain's CDR3 is CASSFLGLATNTGELFF. CDR3 DNA: TGTGCCAGCAGCTTCCTGGGACTAGCGACAAACACCGGGGAGCTGTTTTTT. This rearrangement joins TRBV11-2 to TRBJ2-2, with 10 bases that match TRBD2. Looked up from germline, CDR1 is SGHAT and CDR2 is FQNNGV. This CDR3 region has 17 residues. J was trimmed by 2 bases and V by 3 bases; bases with no gene match: 6. The variable domain in full, with the rest retrieved from reference TRBV11-2 and TRBJ2-2, is EAGVAQSPRYKIIEKRQSVAFWCNPISGHATLYWYQQILGQGPKLLIQFQNNGVVDDSQLPKDRFSAERLKGVDSTLKIQPAKLEDSAVYLCASSFLGLATNTGELFFGEGSRLTVL.

The chain uses TRBV21-1 and TRBJ1-2; whether TRBD1, the table's D call, matches the DNA was not checked. TRBV21-1 is reported as a pseudogene. The CDR3 extends over 16 amino acids. Here the CDR3 reads CASSKGCQALSYGYTF. DNA for the CDR3: TGTGCCAGCAGCAAAGGTTGCCAGGCCCTCTCCTATGGCTACACCTTC.

This clone was detected only a few times. The rearrangement links TRBV5-5 to TRBJ1-2; D possibly corresponds to TRBD1 (6 bases). CDR1 is SGHKS, CDR2 YYEKEE, per germline (reference sequence). There are 13 residues in the CDR3. V gave up 4 bases and J gave up 4 bases, with 11 bases separating them. CDR3: CASSTGQSYGYTF. CDR3 DNA sequence: TGTGCCAGCAGCACCGGACAGAGCTATGGCTACACCTTC.

The chain joins TRBV2 to TRBJ1-2, with D perhaps TRBD1 (5 bases). V lost 5 bases and J lost 5, with 15 bases in between. This CDR3 has 14 residues. CDR1 is SNHLY, CDR2 FYNNEI, per germline. CDR3 in DNA: TGTGCCAGCAGTTCCGACATGGGGGGATATGGCTACACCTTC. It yields the protein CASSSDMGGYGYTF.

This sequence joins TRBV5-4 and TRBJ1-1, with 9 bases fitting TRBD1. V shed 1 base, J shed 0 bases, and the junction held 1 base outside the gene matches. This CDR3 spans 15 amino acids. In germline, CDR1 is SGHNT, CDR2 YYREEE (reference sequence). CDR3 in DNA: TGTGCCAGCAGCTTGCGGACAGGGGTGAACACTGAAGCTTTCTTT. It codes for CASSLRTGVNTEAFF.

The J gene is TRBJ1-2, the V gene TRBV9; TRBD1 matches at 9 bases. Germline assignment: CDR1 SGDLS and CDR2 YYNGEE. This CDR3 has 11 residues. J was trimmed by 13 bases and V by 4 bases; bases with no gene match: 5. The CDR3 sequence: CASSLQGAITF. The CDR3 DNA is TGTGCCAGCAGCCTACAGGGGGCAATCACCTTC.